This T cell receptor beta chain comes out of a study of blood T cell repertoires in COVID-19. In the study overall: Collection of acute and convalescent COVID-19 samples took place in the United States, Italy and Spain. The cDNA or gDNA used as material had been derived from T cells, B-cell-depleted T cells, or PBMCs.

As originally analysed: Amplification from reference gene primers served as the basis for estimated nucleated cell counts. Assay used: immunoSEQ multiplex PCR; TCRdb lists only in-frame clones, some missing. The DNA was the basis for D and trimming; V, J and clone size are from that table. There are roughly 70,000 clones in the sample; about three quarters occur only once, and approximately 40% lies in the top ten. V was pared by 0 bases and J by 4 bases, with 8 bases of the junction left unmatched. The CDR3 is 18 residues long. Germline V gene data show CDR1 as SGHTS and CDR2 as YDEGEE. The rearrangement links TRBV5-8 to TRBJ2-3, with 13 bases lining up with TRBD2. The receptor's source is a woman in her 70s with acute or convalescent COVID-19. Material for sequencing was peripheral blood. As DNA, the CDR3 is TGTGCCAGCAGCTTGGGGACTAGCGGGAGTCCTGGGGCAGATACGCAGTATTTT. This gives the protein CASSLGTSGSPGADTQYF. Full variable domain (missing parts from reference TRBV5-8 and TRBJ2-3): EAGVTQSPTHLIKTRGQQATLRCSPISGHTSVYWYQQALGLGLQFLLWYDEGEERNRGNFPPRFSGRQFPNYSSELNVNALELEDSALYLCASSLGTSGSPGADTQYFGPGTRLTVL.